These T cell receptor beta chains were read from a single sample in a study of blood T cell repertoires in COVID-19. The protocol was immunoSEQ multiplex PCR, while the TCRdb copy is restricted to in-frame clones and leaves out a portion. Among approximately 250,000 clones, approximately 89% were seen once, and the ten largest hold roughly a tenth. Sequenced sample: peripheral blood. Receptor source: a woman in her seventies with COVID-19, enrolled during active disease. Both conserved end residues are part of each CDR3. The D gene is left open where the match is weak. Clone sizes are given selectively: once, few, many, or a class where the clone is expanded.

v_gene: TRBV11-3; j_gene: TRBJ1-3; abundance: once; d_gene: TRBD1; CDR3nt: TGTGCCAGCTCAGGGGGCCGGCGAAACACCATATATTTT; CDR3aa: CASSGGRRNTIYF
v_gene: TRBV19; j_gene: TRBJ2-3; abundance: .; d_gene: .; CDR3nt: TGTGCCAGTAGTCGGGGGACAGCCAAGGGGGATACGCAGTATTTT; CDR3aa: CASSRGTAKGDTQYF
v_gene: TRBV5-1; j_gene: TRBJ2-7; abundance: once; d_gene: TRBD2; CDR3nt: TGCGCCAGCAGCTTGATAGCGGGCTCCTACGAGCAGTACTTC; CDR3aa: CASSLIAGSYEQYF
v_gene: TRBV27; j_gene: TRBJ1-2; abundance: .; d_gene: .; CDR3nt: TGTGCCAGCAGTAGCCTACAGGTATCCTATGGCTACACCTTC; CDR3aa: CASSSLQVSYGYTF
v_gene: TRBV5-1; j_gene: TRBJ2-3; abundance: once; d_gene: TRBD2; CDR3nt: TGCGCCAGCAGTCGGCCGATTAGAGCGGGGAGTACAGATACGCAGTATTTT; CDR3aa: CASSRPIRAGSTDTQYF
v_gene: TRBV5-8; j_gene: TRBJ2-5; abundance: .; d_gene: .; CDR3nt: TGTGCCAGCAGCTCTCAAATCGGGGGAGAAGAGACCCAGTACTTC; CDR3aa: CASSSQIGGEETQYF
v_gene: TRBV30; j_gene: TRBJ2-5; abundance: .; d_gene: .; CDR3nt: TGTGCCTGGAACAGGGCCGGGGAGACCCAGTACTTC; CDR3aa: CAWNRAGETQYF
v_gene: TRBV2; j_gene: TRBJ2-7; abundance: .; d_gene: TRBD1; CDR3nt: TGTGCCAGCAGGCGGGACAGGGGGAACGAGCAGTACTTC; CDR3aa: CASRRDRGNEQYF
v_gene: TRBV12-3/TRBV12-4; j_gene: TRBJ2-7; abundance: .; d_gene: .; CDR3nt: TGTGCCAGCAGTTTCGACTACTACGAGCAGTACTTC; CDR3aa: CASSFDYYEQYF
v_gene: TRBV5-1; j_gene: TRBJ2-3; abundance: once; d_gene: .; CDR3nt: TGCGCCAGCAGCTTGTCCAGGGGCACAGATACGCAGTATTTT; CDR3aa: CASSLSRGTDTQYF
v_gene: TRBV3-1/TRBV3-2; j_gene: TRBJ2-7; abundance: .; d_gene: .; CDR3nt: TGTGCCAGCAGCCAAGGTTACTACGAGCAGTACTTC; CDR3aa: CASSQGYYEQYF
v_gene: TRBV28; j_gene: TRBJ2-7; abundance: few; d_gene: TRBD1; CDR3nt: TGTGCCAGCCGTGACAGGGCCTCTCACTACGAGCAGTACTTC; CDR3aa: CASRDRASHYEQYF
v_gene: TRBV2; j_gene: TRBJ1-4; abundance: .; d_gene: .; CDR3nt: TGTGCCAGCAGTGAGATTGCGAATTTAAATGAAAAACTGTTTTTT; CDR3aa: CASSEIANLNEKLFF
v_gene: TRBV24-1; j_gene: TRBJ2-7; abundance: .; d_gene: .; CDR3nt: TGTGCCACCAGTGGGGTAACAGGGTCCCACGAGCAGTACTTC; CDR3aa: CATSGVTGSHEQYF
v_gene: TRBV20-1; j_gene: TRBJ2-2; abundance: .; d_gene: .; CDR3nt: TGCAGTGCTAGTAAGGGGGTTACCGGGGAGCTGTTTTTT; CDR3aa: CSASKGVTGELFF
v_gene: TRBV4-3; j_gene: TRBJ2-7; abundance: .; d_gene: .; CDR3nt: TGCGCCAGCAGCCAAGATAGTAGTCGAGGAGATTACGAGCAGTACTTC; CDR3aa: CASSQDSSRGDYEQYF
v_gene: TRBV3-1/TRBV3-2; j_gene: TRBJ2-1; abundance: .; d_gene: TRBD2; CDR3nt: TGTGCCAGCAGCCAAGACTCTAGCGGGAGTAATGATGAGCAGTTCTTC; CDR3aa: CASSQDSSGSNDEQFF
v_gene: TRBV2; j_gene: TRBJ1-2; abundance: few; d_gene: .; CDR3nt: TGTGCCAGCATTGGAGGGTATGGCTACACCTTC; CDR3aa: CASIGGYGYTF
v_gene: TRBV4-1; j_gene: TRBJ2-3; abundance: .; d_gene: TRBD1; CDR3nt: TGCGCCAGCAGCCTCTCACAGGGGGCAGGGGCAGATACGCAGTATTTT; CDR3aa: CASSLSQGAGADTQYF
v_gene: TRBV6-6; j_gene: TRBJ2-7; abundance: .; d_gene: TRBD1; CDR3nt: TGTGCCAGCAGTCGCGGGACAGGGGGCGAAAGGCAGTACTTC; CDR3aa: CASSRGTGGERQYF
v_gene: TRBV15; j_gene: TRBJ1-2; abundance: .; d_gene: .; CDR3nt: TGTGCCACCAGCCCCCTGGGACGGGAGGATCATGGCTACACCTTC; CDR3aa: CATSPLGREDHGYTF
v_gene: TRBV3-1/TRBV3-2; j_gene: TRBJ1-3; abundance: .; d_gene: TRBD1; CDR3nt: TGTGCCAGCAGCCAAGCACCAGGGACAGGGACTGGAAACACCATATATTTT; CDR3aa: CASSQAPGTGTGNTIYF
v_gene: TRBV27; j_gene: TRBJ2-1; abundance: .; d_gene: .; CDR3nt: TGTGCCAGCAGTCCATCGACTGGGAGCTCCTACAATGAGCAGTTCTTC; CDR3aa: CASSPSTGSSYNEQFF
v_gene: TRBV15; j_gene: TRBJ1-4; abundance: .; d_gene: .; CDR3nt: TGTGCCACCAGCGGGCCGGCTATTGCAACTAATGAAAAACTGTTTTTT; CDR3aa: CATSGPAIATNEKLFF